The rows below give T cell receptor beta chains drawn from one sample of a study of blood T cell repertoires in COVID-19. The table came from immunoSEQ multiplex PCR; TCRdb's copy has only in-frame clones and leaves some out. Among some 96,000 clones listed, approximately 90% were seen once. The sample taken for sequencing was peripheral blood. The receptors were sampled from a man aged 55 to 70 with acute or convalescent COVID-19. The CDR3 runs from the conserved cysteine through the conserved F or W. A D gene is named only where the DNA matches it firmly. Size is omitted from some rows. Given values are once, few, many or a class for expanded clones.

TRBJ1-1	TRBD1	-	TRBV29-1	CSARVPRTGDTEAFF	TGCAGCGCCCGGGTCCCACGGACAGGGGACACTGAAGCTTTCTTT
TRBJ1-2	-	-	TRBV9	CASSVALAPVTGGINYGYTF	TGTGCCAGCAGCGTAGCCTTAGCCCCTGTGACGGGGGGAATTAACTATGGCTACACCTTC
TRBJ1-2	-	-	TRBV20-1	CSAPDSSGYTF	TGCAGTGCGCCGGACTCGTCCGGCTACACCTTC
TRBJ1-6	TRBD1	-	TRBV5-1	CASSPDRGNSPLHF	TGCGCCAGCAGCCCGGACAGGGGTAATTCACCCCTCCACTTT
TRBJ2-2	-	-	TRBV7-9	CASSLSTGLGTGELFF	TGTGCCAGCAGCTTAAGTACGGGACTGGGCACCGGGGAGCTGTTTTTT
TRBJ2-1	TRBD2	few	TRBV5-6	CASSELGTREAEQFF	TGTGCCAGCAGCGAGTTGGGGACTAGGGAGGCTGAGCAGTTCTTC
TRBJ1-4	TRBD1	-	TRBV18	CASSPRQGGGEKLFF	TGTGCCAGCTCACCACGACAGGGAGGAGGCGAAAAACTGTTTTTT
TRBJ1-2	TRBD1	-	TRBV6-5	CASSYDRGYGYTF	TGTGCCAGCAGTTACGACAGGGGCTATGGCTACACCTTC
TRBJ2-3	TRBD2	-	TRBV10-2	CASSVRGGITDTQYF	TGCGCCAGCAGTGTTCGCGGGGGGATCACAGATACGCAGTATTTT
TRBJ1-2	TRBD1	-	TRBV7-9	CASSSDRGGGLGYTF	TGTGCCAGCAGCTCTGACAGGGGAGGGGGACTTGGCTACACCTTC
TRBJ1-4	TRBD1	-	TRBV5-1	CASSLWDRGEKLFF	TGCGCCAGCAGCCTATGGGACAGGGGTGAAAAACTGTTTTTT